This TCR beta chain is from a study of CD8 T cells in ankylosing spondylitis. General study results and limits: Prior literature has documented some motif variants in synovial fluid and blood from reactive arthritis. In peripheral blood, disease-linked CD8+ clones occurred at relatively low frequencies.

Each CDR3 protein is one row after TCRdb ran MiXCR on the 5' RACE reads. This table has 200,000 to 300,000 distinct CDR3 sequences, approximately 24% appearing once. This clonotype showed up many times. The target antigen is unknown. The CDR3 extends over 13 amino acids. The ends were cut back, 5 bases at V and 9 bases at J, with 14 bases in the middle. The sequencing input was blood, either unsorted or a sorted T cell fraction (not recorded which). This clonotype was obtained from a male donor with ankylosing spondylitis or in good health (not recorded which). The V and J genes are TRBV12-3 or TRBV12-4 and TRBJ2-1; possibly TRBD2 for D (6 bases). The CDR3 protein is CASSGTPGGEQFF. The CDR3 coding sequence is TGTGCCAGCAGTGGGACTCCGGGTGGTGAGCAGTTCTTC.